Sequencing of this T cell receptor beta chain was carried out in a study of breast tumors, draining lymph nodes, adjacent tissues (dated by TCRdb to the mid-2010s). A note on the overall study: In breast cancer patients, the study compared the TCR beta repertoires of tumor, adjacent nontumor tissue and axillary lymph nodes. In human breast cancer, the study set out to evaluate how tumor, surrounding tissue and draining lymph node repertoires relate to one another and whether T cells may move between these sites.

Concerning this clonotype itself: Its specific antigen is unknown. The input lacks base qualities; no much larger clone sits a single base away.

Instrument on record: Illumina HiSeq 2000. Multiplex PCR amplification was used to generate the TCR beta chain libraries. The amplified TCR beta chain products were analyzed by high-throughput sequencing. The raw public data were reprocessed by TCRdb itself: fastp quality trimming at Q25, MiXCR clonotype calling, in-frame beta chains only. When rows share a CDR3 protein, they turn into one entry using the most common DNA and genes. Across this sample there are 270,000 or so distinct CDR3 sequences, with roughly 30% seen only once. The leading ten clones occupy about 1% of the sample. The CDR3 holds 18 amino acids from the cysteine to the phenylalanine. The CDR3 DNA has 54 bases and is translated from base 1. The germline V gene encodes CDR1 MNHEY and CDR2 SVGEGT. Ends trimmed: V by 2 bases, J by 1 base; bases unmatched to a gene: 12. The lymph node samples were taken from the axillary draining lymph nodes of breast cancer patients.

What the research found in general, with its limitations: Tumor T-cell repertoires showed less diversity than lymph node repertoires and more diversity than nontumor tissue repertoires, and tumor T-cell repertoires showed preferential V and J gene usage. The study presented the conclusion that tumor T cells originate in lymph nodes as consistent with a hypothesis, not as something directly demonstrated. The data were considered consistent with most tumor T cells being derived from the lymph node and subsequently expanding within tumor tissue. Tumor and nontumor tissue repertoires were found to be significantly more similar in luminal-like than in basal-like breast cancer.

The clonotype originates from a female donor with breast cancer. Some clones in this sample may be carry-over from other donors' samples. Rearrangement joined TRBV6-2 or TRBV6-3 to TRBJ2-3; 7 bases in the middle match TRBD2. Sequenced sample: axillary lymph node tissue. The nucleotide sequence reads as follows: TGTGCCAGCAGTTACGTGGCCGGACTAGTAAAGGGCACAGATACGCAGTATTTT. Its coded protein is CASSYVAGLVKGTDTQYF.